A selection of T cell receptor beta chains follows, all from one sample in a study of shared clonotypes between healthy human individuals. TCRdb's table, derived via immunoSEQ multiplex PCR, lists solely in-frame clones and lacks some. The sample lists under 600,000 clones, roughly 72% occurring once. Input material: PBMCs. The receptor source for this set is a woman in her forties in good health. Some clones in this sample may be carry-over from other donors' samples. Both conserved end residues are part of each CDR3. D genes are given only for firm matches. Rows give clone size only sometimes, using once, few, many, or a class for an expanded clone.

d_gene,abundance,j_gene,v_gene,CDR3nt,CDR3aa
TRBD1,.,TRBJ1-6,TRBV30,TGTGCCTGGAGCGGACAGGGGGATTCACCCCTCCACTTT,CAWSGQGDSPLHF
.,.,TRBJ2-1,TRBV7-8,TGTGCCAGCAGCTTAGATGAGGTACGTGCAAATGAGCAGTTCTTC,CASSLDEVRANEQFF
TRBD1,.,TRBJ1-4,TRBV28,TGTGCCAGCAGTTTATCCCTGGACAGGCCTAATGAAAAACTGTTTTTT,CASSLSLDRPNEKLFF
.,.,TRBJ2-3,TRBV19,TGTGCCAGTAGTATTGGGGGGCGCGGCACAGATACGCAGTATTTT,CASSIGGRGTDTQYF
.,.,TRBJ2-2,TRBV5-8,TGTGCCAGCAGTCCCGGGAGCAACACCGGGGAGCTGTTTTTT,CASSPGSNTGELFF
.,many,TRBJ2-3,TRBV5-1,TGCGCCAGCAGCTTCGGAGGGCCCACAGATACGCAGTATTTT,CASSFGGPTDTQYF
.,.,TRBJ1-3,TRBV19,TGTGCCAGTGGGCCGGGACAACTAGGCGGAAACACCATATATTTT,CASGPGQLGGNTIYF
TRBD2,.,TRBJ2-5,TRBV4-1,TGCGCCAGCAGCCAACCGGGACTAGGGGAGACCCAGTACTTC,CASSQPGLGETQYF
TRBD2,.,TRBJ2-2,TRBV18,TGTGCCAGCTCACCACCGAGTACGGGAGGAACCGGGGAGCTGTTTTTT,CASSPPSTGGTGELFF
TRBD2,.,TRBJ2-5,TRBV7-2,TGTGCCAGCAGACGGGGCAGACTAGCGGGAGAAGAGACCCAGTACTTC,CASRRGRLAGEETQYF
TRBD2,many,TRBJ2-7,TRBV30,TGTGCCTGGAGTGGGGTGGGAGGGCCCTACGAGCAGTACTTC,CAWSGVGGPYEQYF
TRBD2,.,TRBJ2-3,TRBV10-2,TGCGCCAGCAGCTCGGGAGGCGCAGATACGCAGTATTTT,CASSSGGADTQYF
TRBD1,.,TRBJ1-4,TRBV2,TGTGCCAGCGCTTCCGGGACAGGGGACGAAAAACTGTTTTTT,CASASGTGDEKLFF
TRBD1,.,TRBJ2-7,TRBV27,TGTGCCAGCAGTATAGGGACAGGGGGCTCCTCCTACGAGCAGTACTTC,CASSIGTGGSSYEQYF